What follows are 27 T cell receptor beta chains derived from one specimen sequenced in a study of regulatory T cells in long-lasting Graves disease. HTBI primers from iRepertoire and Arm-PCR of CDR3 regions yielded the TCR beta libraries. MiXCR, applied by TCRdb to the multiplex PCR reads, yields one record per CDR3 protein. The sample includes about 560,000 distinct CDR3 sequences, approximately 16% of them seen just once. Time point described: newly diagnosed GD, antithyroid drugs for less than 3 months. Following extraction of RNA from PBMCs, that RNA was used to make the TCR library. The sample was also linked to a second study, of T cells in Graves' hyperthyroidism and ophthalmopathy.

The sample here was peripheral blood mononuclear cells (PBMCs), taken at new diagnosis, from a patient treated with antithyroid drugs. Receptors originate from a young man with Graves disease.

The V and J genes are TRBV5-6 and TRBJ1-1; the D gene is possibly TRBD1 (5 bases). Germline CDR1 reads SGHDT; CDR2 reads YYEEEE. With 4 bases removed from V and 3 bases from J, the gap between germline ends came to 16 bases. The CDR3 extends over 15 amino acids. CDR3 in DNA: TGTGCCAGCAGCCCGGTCGGCCAGGGCGACACTGAAGCTTTCTTT. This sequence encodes CASSPVGQGDTEAFF.

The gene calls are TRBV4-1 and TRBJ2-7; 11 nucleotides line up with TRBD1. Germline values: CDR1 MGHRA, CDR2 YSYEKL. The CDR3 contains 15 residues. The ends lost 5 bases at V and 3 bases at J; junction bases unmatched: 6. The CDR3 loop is CASSYRDRGGYEQYF. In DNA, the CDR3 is TGCGCCAGCAGCTACCGGGACAGGGGGGGCTACGAGCAGTACTTC.

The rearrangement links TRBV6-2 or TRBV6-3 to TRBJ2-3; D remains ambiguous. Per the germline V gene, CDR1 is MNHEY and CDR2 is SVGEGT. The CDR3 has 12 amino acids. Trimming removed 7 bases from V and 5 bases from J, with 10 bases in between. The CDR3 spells CASMGIGDTQYF. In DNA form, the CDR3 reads TGTGCCAGCATGGGGATCGGAGATACGCAGTATTTT.

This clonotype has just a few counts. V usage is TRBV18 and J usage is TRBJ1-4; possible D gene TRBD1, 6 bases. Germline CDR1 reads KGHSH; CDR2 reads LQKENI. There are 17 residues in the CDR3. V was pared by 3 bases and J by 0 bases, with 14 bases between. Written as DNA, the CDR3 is TGTGCCAGCTCACCGTTGTCGGACAGTGCAACTAATGAAAAACTGTTTTTT. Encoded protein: CASSPLSDSATNEKLFF. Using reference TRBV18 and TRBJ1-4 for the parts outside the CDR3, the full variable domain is NAGVMQNPRHLVRRRGQEARLRCSPMKGHSHVYWYRQLPEEGLKFMVYLQKENIIDESGMPKERFSAEFPKEGPSILRIQQVVRGDSAAYFCASSPLSDSATNEKLFFGSGTQLSVL.

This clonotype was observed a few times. CDR3 sequence: CSALGGQFYEQYF. Written as DNA, the CDR3 is TGCAGTGCTCTCGGGGGACAGTTCTACGAGCAGTACTTC. This sequence joins TRBV20-1 and TRBJ2-7, with a weak D call TRBD1 (7 bases). V was clipped by 5 bases and J by 3 bases, with 14 bases between them. The CDR3 contains 13 residues. Germline CDR1 and CDR2: DFQATT and SNEGSKA (reference sequence).

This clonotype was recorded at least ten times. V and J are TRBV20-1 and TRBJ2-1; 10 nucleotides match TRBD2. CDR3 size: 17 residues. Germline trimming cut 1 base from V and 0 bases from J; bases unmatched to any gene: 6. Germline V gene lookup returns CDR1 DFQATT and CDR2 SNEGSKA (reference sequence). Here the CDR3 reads CSARVAGGTPSYNEQFF. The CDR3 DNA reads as TGCAGTGCTAGAGTAGCGGGAGGCACTCCCTCCTACAATGAGCAGTTCTTC.

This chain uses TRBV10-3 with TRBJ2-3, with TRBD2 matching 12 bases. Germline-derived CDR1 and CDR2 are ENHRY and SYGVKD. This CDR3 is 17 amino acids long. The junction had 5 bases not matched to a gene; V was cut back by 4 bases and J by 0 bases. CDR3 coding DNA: TGTGCCATCAGTGCTGGGACTAGCGGGTTAAGCACAGATACGCAGTATTTT. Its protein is CAISAGTSGLSTDTQYF.

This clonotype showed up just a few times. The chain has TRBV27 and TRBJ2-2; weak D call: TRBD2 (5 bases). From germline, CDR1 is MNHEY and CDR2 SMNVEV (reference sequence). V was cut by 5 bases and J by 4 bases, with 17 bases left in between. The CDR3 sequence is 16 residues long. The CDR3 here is CASSTIGVKGTGELFF. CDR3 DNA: TGTGCCAGCAGTACCATCGGGGTTAAAGGCACCGGGGAGCTGTTTTTT.

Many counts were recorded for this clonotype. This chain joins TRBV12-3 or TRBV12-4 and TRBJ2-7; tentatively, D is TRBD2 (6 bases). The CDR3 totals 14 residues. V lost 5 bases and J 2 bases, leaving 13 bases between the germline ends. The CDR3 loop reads CASSNQRAPYEQYF. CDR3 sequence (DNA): TGTGCCAGCAGTAACCAGCGGGCCCCCTACGAGCAGTACTTC.

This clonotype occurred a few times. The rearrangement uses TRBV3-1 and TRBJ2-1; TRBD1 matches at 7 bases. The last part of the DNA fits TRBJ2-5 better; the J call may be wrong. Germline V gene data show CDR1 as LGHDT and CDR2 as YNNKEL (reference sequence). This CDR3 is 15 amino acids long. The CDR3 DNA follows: TGTGCCAGCAGTCAACAGGGGACAGTAGGGGAGACCCAGTACTTC. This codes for CASSQQGTVGETQYF.

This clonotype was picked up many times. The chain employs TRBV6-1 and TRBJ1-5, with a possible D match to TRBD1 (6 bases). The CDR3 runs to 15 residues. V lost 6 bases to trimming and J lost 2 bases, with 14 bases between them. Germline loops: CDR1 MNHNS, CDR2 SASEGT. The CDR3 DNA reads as TGTGCCAGCAGGTCAGGGGCAGGGGGCAATCAGCCCCAGCATTTT. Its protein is CASRSGAGGNQPQHF.

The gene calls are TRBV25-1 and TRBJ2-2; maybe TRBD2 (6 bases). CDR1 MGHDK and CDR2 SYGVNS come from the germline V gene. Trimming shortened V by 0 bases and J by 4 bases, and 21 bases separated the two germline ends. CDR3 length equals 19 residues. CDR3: CASSEYGRTISSSTGELFF. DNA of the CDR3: TGTGCCAGCAGTGAATATGGACGGACTATTTCGTCATCCACCGGGGAGCTGTTTTTT.

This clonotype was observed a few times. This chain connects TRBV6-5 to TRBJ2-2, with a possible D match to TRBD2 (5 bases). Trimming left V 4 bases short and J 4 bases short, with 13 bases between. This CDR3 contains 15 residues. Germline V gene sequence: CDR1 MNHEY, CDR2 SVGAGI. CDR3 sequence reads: CASSSLDSSTGELFF. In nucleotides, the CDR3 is TGTGCCAGCAGTTCCTTGGACTCCTCCACCGGGGAGCTGTTTTTT.

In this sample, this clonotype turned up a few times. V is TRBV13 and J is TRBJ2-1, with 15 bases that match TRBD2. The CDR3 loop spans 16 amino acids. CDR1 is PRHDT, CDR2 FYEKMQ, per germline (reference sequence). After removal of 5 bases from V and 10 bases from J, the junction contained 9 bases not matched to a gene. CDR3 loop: CASSPNGLAGGGEQFF. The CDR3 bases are TGTGCCAGCAGCCCTAACGGACTAGCGGGAGGGGGGGAGCAGTTCTTC.

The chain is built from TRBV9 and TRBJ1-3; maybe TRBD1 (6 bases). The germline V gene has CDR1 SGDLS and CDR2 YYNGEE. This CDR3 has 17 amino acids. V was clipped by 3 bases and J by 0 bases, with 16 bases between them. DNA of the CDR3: TGTGCCAGCAGCGACCCCCGACAGGCGAGCTCTGGAAACACCATATATTTT. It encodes CASSDPRQASSGNTIYF. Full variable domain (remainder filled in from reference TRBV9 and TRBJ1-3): DSGVTQTPKHLITATGQRVTLRCSPRSGDLSVYWYQQSLDQGLQFLIQYYNGEERAKGNILERFSAQQFPDLHSELNLSSLELGDSALYFCASSDPRQASSGNTIYFGEGSWLTVV.

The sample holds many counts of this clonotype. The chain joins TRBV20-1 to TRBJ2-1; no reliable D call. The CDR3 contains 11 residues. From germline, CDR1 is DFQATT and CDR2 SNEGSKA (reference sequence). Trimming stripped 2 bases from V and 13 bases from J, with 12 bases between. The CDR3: CSARTITEQFF. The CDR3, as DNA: TGCAGTGCTAGAACAATAACAGAACAGTTCTTC.

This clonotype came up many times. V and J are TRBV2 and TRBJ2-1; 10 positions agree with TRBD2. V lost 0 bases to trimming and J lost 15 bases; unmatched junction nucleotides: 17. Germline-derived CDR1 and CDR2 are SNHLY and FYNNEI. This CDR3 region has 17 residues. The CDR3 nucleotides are TGTGCCAGCAGTGAAGCCCGAGCTAGCGGGAGCCCACCTTTAGGGTTCTTC. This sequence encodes CASSEARASGSPPLGFF. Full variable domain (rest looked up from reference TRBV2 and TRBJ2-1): EPEVTQTPSHQVTQMGQEVILRCVPISNHLYFYWYRQILGQKVEFLVSFYNNEISEKSEIFDDQFSVERPDGSNFTLKIRSTKLEDSAMYFCASSEARASGSPPLGFFGPGTRLTVL.

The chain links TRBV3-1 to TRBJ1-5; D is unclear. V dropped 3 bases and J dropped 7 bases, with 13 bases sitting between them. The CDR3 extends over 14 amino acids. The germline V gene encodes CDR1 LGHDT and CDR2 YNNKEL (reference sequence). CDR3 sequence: CASSQGGLRQPQHF. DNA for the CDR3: TGTGCCAGCAGCCAGGGAGGGTTGCGGCAGCCCCAGCATTTT.

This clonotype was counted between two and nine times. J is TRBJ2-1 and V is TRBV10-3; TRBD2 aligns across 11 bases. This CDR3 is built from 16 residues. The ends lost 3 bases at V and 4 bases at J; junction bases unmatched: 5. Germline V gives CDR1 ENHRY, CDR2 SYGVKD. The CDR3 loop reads CAISDQTSGRYNEQFF. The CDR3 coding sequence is TGTGCCATCAGTGACCAAACTAGCGGGAGATACAATGAGCAGTTCTTC.

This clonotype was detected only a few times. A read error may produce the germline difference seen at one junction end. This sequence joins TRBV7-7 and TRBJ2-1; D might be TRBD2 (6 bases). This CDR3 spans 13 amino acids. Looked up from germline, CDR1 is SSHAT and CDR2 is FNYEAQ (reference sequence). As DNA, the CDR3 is TGTGCTAGCAGCTTTTTGCGGGGCAATGAGCAGTTCTTC. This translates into CASSFLRGNEQFF.

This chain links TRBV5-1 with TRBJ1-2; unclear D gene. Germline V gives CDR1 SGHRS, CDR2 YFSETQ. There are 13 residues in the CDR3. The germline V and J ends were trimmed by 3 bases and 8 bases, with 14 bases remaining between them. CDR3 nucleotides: TGCGCCAGCAGCTCCACAAATTTTGACGGCTACACCTTC. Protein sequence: CASSSTNFDGYTF.

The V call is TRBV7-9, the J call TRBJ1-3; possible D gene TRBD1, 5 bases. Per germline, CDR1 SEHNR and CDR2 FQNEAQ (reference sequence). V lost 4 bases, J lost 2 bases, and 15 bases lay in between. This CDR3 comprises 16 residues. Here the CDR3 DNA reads TGTGCCAGCAGCTCCCAGGGAATCAGGGCTGGAAACACCATATATTTT. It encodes CASSSQGIRAGNTIYF.

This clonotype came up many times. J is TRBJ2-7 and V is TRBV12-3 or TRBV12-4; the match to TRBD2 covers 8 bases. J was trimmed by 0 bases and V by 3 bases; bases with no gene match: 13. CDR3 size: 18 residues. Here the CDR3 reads CASSLDTWGTSPSYEQYF. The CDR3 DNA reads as TGTGCCAGCAGTTTGGATACTTGGGGGACTAGTCCCTCCTACGAGCAGTACTTC.

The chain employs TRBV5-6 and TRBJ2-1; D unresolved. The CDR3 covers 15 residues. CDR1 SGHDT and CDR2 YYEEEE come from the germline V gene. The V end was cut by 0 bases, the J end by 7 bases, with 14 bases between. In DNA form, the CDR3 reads TGTGCCAGCAGCTTGGGGCGCCACATGTGGAATGAGCAGTTCTTC. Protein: CASSLGRHMWNEQFF.

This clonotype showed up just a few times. CDR3 residues: CASSLAGAASTDTQYF. Here the CDR3 DNA reads TGCGCCAGCAGCTTGGCGGGGGCTGCTAGCACAGATACGCAGTATTTT. V usage is TRBV5-1 and J usage is TRBJ2-3, with D perhaps given as TRBD1 or TRBD2 (6 bases each). The V and J ends lost 0 bases and 0 bases respectively, with 11 bases between them. CDR3 length: 16 residues. Germline V gene lookup returns CDR1 SGHRS and CDR2 YFSETQ.

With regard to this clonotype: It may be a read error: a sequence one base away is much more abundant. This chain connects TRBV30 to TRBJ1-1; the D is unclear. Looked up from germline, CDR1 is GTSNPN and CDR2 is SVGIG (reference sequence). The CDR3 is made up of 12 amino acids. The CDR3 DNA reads TGTGCCTGGAGCCCACAGAACACTGAAGCTTCCTTT. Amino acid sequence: CAWSPQNTEASF.

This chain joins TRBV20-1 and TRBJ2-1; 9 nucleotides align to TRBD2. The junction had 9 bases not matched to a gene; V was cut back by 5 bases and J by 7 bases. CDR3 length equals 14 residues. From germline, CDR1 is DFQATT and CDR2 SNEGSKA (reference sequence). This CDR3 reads CSASGLAGPNEQFF. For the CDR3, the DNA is TGCAGTGCTTCGGGCCTAGCGGGACCTAATGAGCAGTTCTTC.